This is a list of T cell receptor beta chains from one sample in a study of beta chain features in type 1 diabetes. This table comes from immunoSEQ multiplex PCR, and its TCRdb copy is limited to in-frame clones, with some not included. The sample lists 350,000 to 450,000 clones; about 15% were seen once. Source material: naive CD4+ T cells from blood. The receptor set was obtained from a man younger than 45 in good health. Each CDR3 is given with its conserved first and last residue. The order of the fields is clone size, J gene, D gene, V gene, CDR3 protein, CDR3 DNA. A D gene is named only where the DNA matches it firmly. Some rows mark clone size as missing; the rest say once, few, many or name a class of expanded clone.

many	TRBJ2-7	NA	TRBV7-2	CASSSQYEQYF	TGTGCCAGCAGCTCGCAATACGAGCAGTACTTC
NA	TRBJ2-5	NA	TRBV30	CAWSVRGRTQETQYF	TGTGCCTGGAGTGTAAGAGGACGAACGCAAGAGACCCAGTACTTC
NA	TRBJ2-1	NA	TRBV7-2	CASSLGSGGRQFF	TGTGCCAGCAGCTTAGGTTCTGGGGGTCGGCAGTTCTTC
NA	TRBJ2-1	TRBD2	TRBV9	CASSARTSGRGNEQFF	TGTGCCAGCAGCGCCAGAACTAGCGGGAGAGGCAATGAGCAGTTCTTC
NA	TRBJ1-1	NA	TRBV7-9	CASSLELLKSPLTEAFF	TGTGCCAGCAGCTTAGAGCTCTTAAAGAGTCCCCTCACTGAAGCTTTCTTT
few	TRBJ2-1	TRBD2	TRBV5-4	CASSLGPAGSGEQFF	TGTGCCAGCAGCCTTGGTCCAGCGGGATCAGGTGAGCAGTTCTTC
few	TRBJ1-2	TRBD1	TRBV30	CAWSLTGGFGYTF	TGTGCCTGGAGTCTTACAGGGGGCTTTGGCTACACCTTC
NA	TRBJ1-2	NA	TRBV19	CASSISHPANYGYTF	TGTGCCAGTAGTATATCTCATCCGGCAAACTATGGCTACACCTTC
NA	TRBJ2-5	NA	TRBV29-1	CSVARVKETQYF	TGCAGCGTTGCTAGGGTAAAAGAGACCCAGTACTTC
few	TRBJ2-1	TRBD2	TRBV9	CASSPSGTGGGEQFF	TGTGCCAGCAGCCCAAGCGGGACTGGGGGGGGTGAGCAGTTCTTC
few	TRBJ2-3	NA	TRBV13	CASSTVGFSTDTQYF	TGTGCCAGCAGCACAGTGGGATTTAGCACAGATACGCAGTATTTT
NA	TRBJ1-2	TRBD1	TRBV4-2	CASSRPGQGNGYTF	TGTGCCAGCAGCCGGCCGGGACAGGGGAATGGCTACACCTTC
NA	TRBJ1-1	NA	TRBV30	CAWTRFTEAFF	TGTGCCTGGACGAGGTTCACTGAAGCTTTCTTT